This T cell receptor (beta chain) was recovered during a study of T-cell memory formation after mild COVID-19. Study details: Largely donor-specific sequence clusters came from a couple of donors.

Points on this clonotype: The antigen is undetermined.

TCRdb passed the 5' RACE reads through MiXCR, listing each CDR3 protein once. The sample contains about 160,000 distinct CDR3 sequences, 30% to 35% of which appear only once. Per germline, CDR1 SGHTA and CDR2 FQGNSA. V was cut by 3 bases and J by 0 bases, with 13 bases left in between. The CDR3 runs 16 residues. Study-wide results and caveats: For second-wave clones that peaked at day 37, SARS-CoV-2 specificity went unverified. Clones shrinking between day 15 and 85 showed a balanced CD4/CD8 split, and those that grew later tilted toward CD4+.

The TCR sequence derives from an adult woman who had mild COVID-19 (a few samples of this study predate the infection). Cell type and time point are not known. Source material: PBMCs or a T cell subset sorted from them (not recorded which). The gene calls are TRBV7-2 and TRBJ2-3; D is unresolved. CDR3 loop: CASSFLQAHSTDTQYF. The CDR3 DNA reads TGTGCCAGCAGCTTTCTTCAAGCTCATAGCACAGATACGCAGTATTTT.